Listed below are T cell receptor beta chains from one sample, sequenced in a study of CD8 T cells in Susac syndrome. One entry per CDR3 protein results from TCRdb running MiXCR on the immunoSEQ multiplex PCR reads. The data contain 140,000 to 150,000 distinct CDR3 sequences, approximately 94% of them seen just once; the ten biggest clones take up roughly 0.083%. The sequenced sample consisted of CD4+ T cells from PBMCs. The source of these receptors is a human donor in good health. CDR3s include the opening cysteine and the closing phenylalanine or tryptophan. Fields, in order: J gene, D gene, clone size, V gene, CDR3 protein, CDR3 DNA. The D gene is left open where the match is weak. Clone size is shown for a subset of rows, as once, few, many or a class of expanded clone.

j_gene: TRBJ2-7; d_gene: TRBD2; abundance: -; v_gene: TRBV6-6; CDR3aa: CASSYSGGRAYEQYF; CDR3nt: TGTGCCAGCAGTTACTCCGGCGGGAGGGCCTACGAGCAGTACTTC
j_gene: TRBJ2-5; d_gene: -; abundance: -; v_gene: TRBV6-5; CDR3aa: CASSYSRGEETHYF; CDR3nt: TGTGCCAGCAGTTACTCGAGAGGGGAAGAGACCCATTACTTC
j_gene: TRBJ1-6; d_gene: -; abundance: -; v_gene: TRBV25-1; CDR3aa: CASSAPYNSPLHF; CDR3nt: TGTGCCAGCAGCGCTCCTTATAATTCACCCCTCCACTTT
j_gene: TRBJ2-1; d_gene: -; abundance: -; v_gene: TRBV27; CDR3aa: CASSSSISSYNEQFF; CDR3nt: TGTGCCAGCAGTTCTAGCATAAGCTCCTACAATGAGCAGTTCTTC
j_gene: TRBJ1-2; d_gene: TRBD1; abundance: -; v_gene: TRBV27; CDR3aa: CASSRQGEYGYTF; CDR3nt: TGTGCCAGCAGCCGACAGGGGGAATATGGCTACACCTTC
j_gene: TRBJ2-5; d_gene: TRBD2; abundance: once; v_gene: TRBV20-1; CDR3aa: CSARDQTSGEETQYF; CDR3nt: TGCAGTGCTAGAGATCAGACTAGCGGAGAGGAGACCCAGTACTTC
j_gene: TRBJ2-1; d_gene: TRBD2; abundance: -; v_gene: TRBV19; CDR3aa: CASSIQRGPYNEQFF; CDR3nt: TGTGCCAGTAGTATCCAGCGGGGTCCCTACAATGAGCAGTTCTTC
j_gene: TRBJ2-2; d_gene: -; abundance: -; v_gene: TRBV9; CDR3aa: CASSNRANSNTGELFF; CDR3nt: TGTGCCAGCAGCAACAGGGCCAACTCGAACACCGGGGAGCTGTTTTTT
j_gene: TRBJ2-3; d_gene: TRBD2; abundance: -; v_gene: TRBV9; CDR3aa: CASSVVSSAGASTDTQYF; CDR3nt: TGTGCCAGCAGCGTAGTCTCCTCGGCGGGAGCTAGCACAGATACGCAGTATTTT
j_gene: TRBJ1-3; d_gene: TRBD1; abundance: -; v_gene: TRBV30; CDR3aa: CACDGTGASGNTIYF; CDR3nt: TGTGCCTGTGACGGGACAGGAGCCTCTGGAAACACCATATATTTT
j_gene: TRBJ1-1; d_gene: -; abundance: -; v_gene: TRBV7-9; CDR3aa: CASSAERSNTEAFF; CDR3nt: TGTGCCAGCAGCGCCGAACGGTCTAACACTGAAGCTTTCTTT
j_gene: TRBJ1-2; d_gene: TRBD1; abundance: -; v_gene: TRBV27; CDR3aa: CASTSDRGVDGYTF; CDR3nt: TGTGCCAGCACCTCGGACAGGGGTGTGGATGGCTACACCTTC
j_gene: TRBJ2-1; d_gene: TRBD1; abundance: -; v_gene: TRBV3-1; CDR3aa: CASRDRVNEQFF; CDR3nt: TGTGCCAGCCGGGACAGGGTCAATGAGCAGTTCTTC
j_gene: TRBJ2-1; d_gene: -; abundance: -; v_gene: TRBV3-1; CDR3aa: CASSPGLNRRGEQFF; CDR3nt: TGTGCCAGCAGCCCCGGACTAAATCGGCGGGGCGAGCAGTTCTTC
j_gene: TRBJ1-1; d_gene: TRBD1; abundance: -; v_gene: TRBV19; CDR3aa: CASSIGGTGAWNTEAFF; CDR3nt: TGTGCCAGTAGTATAGGGGGGACAGGGGCGTGGAACACTGAAGCTTTCTTT
j_gene: TRBJ2-1; d_gene: -; abundance: once; v_gene: TRBV20-1; CDR3aa: CSATDMSSYNEQFF; CDR3nt: TGCAGTGCTACGGACATGAGCTCCTACAATGAGCAGTTCTTC
j_gene: TRBJ2-7; d_gene: -; abundance: -; v_gene: TRBV12-3/TRBV12-4; CDR3aa: CASSSGYLSYEQYF; CDR3nt: TGTGCCAGCAGTTCAGGGTACCTAAGCTACGAGCAGTACTTC
j_gene: TRBJ2-7; d_gene: -; abundance: -; v_gene: TRBV7-9; CDR3aa: CASSLYLGHDVYEQYF; CDR3nt: TGTGCCAGCAGCTTATATCTCGGACACGACGTCTACGAGCAGTACTTC
j_gene: TRBJ2-5; d_gene: -; abundance: -; v_gene: TRBV7-9; CDR3aa: CASSLEGTEAETQYF; CDR3nt: TGTGCCAGCAGCTTAGAAGGGACGGAGGCAGAGACCCAGTACTTC
j_gene: TRBJ1-2; d_gene: -; abundance: -; v_gene: TRBV7-9; CDR3aa: CASSFKQGINYGYTF; CDR3nt: TGTGCCAGCAGCTTCAAACAGGGAATTAACTATGGCTACACCTTC
j_gene: TRBJ1-2; d_gene: -; abundance: -; v_gene: TRBV19; CDR3aa: CASSIYAGDYGYTF; CDR3nt: TGTGCCAGTAGTATATACGCAGGGGATTATGGCTACACCTTC
j_gene: TRBJ2-7; d_gene: -; abundance: -; v_gene: TRBV20-1; CDR3aa: CSVPGSSYEQYF; CDR3nt: TGCAGTGTCCCCGGGAGCTCCTACGAGCAGTACTTC
j_gene: TRBJ2-3; d_gene: -; abundance: -; v_gene: TRBV30; CDR3aa: CAATTVTSTDTQYF; CDR3nt: TGTGCCGCGACGACAGTAACTAGCACAGATACGCAGTATTTT
j_gene: TRBJ1-2; d_gene: -; abundance: -; v_gene: TRBV24-1; CDR3aa: CATSRDSNYGYTF; CDR3nt: TGTGCCACCTCCAGGGATTCTAACTATGGCTACACCTTC
j_gene: TRBJ2-1; d_gene: TRBD2; abundance: -; v_gene: TRBV2; CDR3aa: CASSAGLAPYNEQFF; CDR3nt: TGTGCCAGCAGTGCGGGACTAGCGCCCTACAATGAGCAGTTCTTC
j_gene: TRBJ1-1; d_gene: -; abundance: -; v_gene: TRBV10-2; CDR3aa: CASSREPPMNTEAFF; CDR3nt: TGCGCCAGCAGCAGAGAGCCACCAATGAACACTGAAGCTTTCTTT
j_gene: TRBJ2-6; d_gene: -; abundance: -; v_gene: TRBV7-2; CDR3aa: CASSLAGRGANVLTF; CDR3nt: TGTGCCAGCAGCTTAGCGGGCAGAGGGGCCAACGTCCTGACTTTC
j_gene: TRBJ2-7; d_gene: -; abundance: -; v_gene: TRBV27; CDR3aa: CATSRDIIYEQYF; CDR3nt: TGTGCCACCTCCCGGGACATTATATACGAGCAGTACTTC
j_gene: TRBJ1-5; d_gene: -; abundance: -; v_gene: TRBV18; CDR3aa: CASSPGSNQPQHF; CDR3nt: TGTGCCAGCTCACCAGGGAGCAATCAGCCCCAGCATTTT
j_gene: TRBJ2-7; d_gene: -; abundance: -; v_gene: TRBV5-1; CDR3aa: CASSFGTRVYEQYF; CDR3nt: TGCGCCAGCAGCTTCGGGACTCGAGTTTACGAGCAGTACTTC
j_gene: TRBJ2-5; d_gene: -; abundance: -; v_gene: TRBV7-6; CDR3aa: CASSQSQETQYF; CDR3nt: TGTGCCAGCAGCCAAAGTCAAGAGACCCAGTACTTC
j_gene: TRBJ2-7; d_gene: -; abundance: -; v_gene: TRBV3-1; CDR3aa: CASSQGWGIEQYF; CDR3nt: TGTGCCAGCAGCCAAGGCTGGGGAATCGAGCAGTACTTC
j_gene: TRBJ2-7; d_gene: TRBD1; abundance: once; v_gene: TRBV6-1; CDR3aa: CASSERQGSYEQYF; CDR3nt: TGTGCCAGCAGTGAGAGACAGGGGAGCTACGAGCAGTACTTC
j_gene: TRBJ2-7; d_gene: -; abundance: once; v_gene: TRBV10-2; CDR3aa: CASRQTEMGEQYF; CDR3nt: TGCGCCAGCAGACAGACAGAGATGGGGGAGCAGTACTTC
j_gene: TRBJ2-2; d_gene: -; abundance: -; v_gene: TRBV3-1; CDR3aa: CASSQEPYTGELFF; CDR3nt: TGTGCCAGCAGCCAAGAGCCGTACACCGGGGAGCTGTTTTTT
j_gene: TRBJ2-1; d_gene: -; abundance: -; v_gene: TRBV5-6; CDR3aa: CASSSPLGRDDEQFF; CDR3nt: TGTGCCAGCAGCTCCCCCCTGGGCAGGGACGATGAGCAGTTCTTC
j_gene: TRBJ2-2; d_gene: -; abundance: -; v_gene: TRBV7-2; CDR3aa: CASSLKHTGELFF; CDR3nt: TGTGCCAGCAGCTTAAAGCACACCGGGGAGCTGTTTTTT
j_gene: TRBJ2-5; d_gene: TRBD2; abundance: once; v_gene: TRBV27; CDR3aa: CASSTGTSGYQETQYF; CDR3nt: TGTGCCAGCAGTACCGGGACTAGCGGGTACCAAGAGACCCAGTACTTC
j_gene: TRBJ2-5; d_gene: TRBD2; abundance: -; v_gene: TRBV19; CDR3aa: CASSKREGTQYF; CDR3nt: TGTGCCAGTAGCAAGCGGGAGGGGACCCAGTACTTC
j_gene: TRBJ2-5; d_gene: -; abundance: -; v_gene: TRBV6-6; CDR3aa: CASSYPSRDGSETQYF; CDR3nt: TGTGCCAGCAGTTACCCGTCCCGGGACGGGTCTGAGACCCAGTACTTC
j_gene: TRBJ2-1; d_gene: TRBD2; abundance: -; v_gene: TRBV19; CDR3aa: CASSILAGGPSNEQFF; CDR3nt: TGTGCCAGTAGTATACTAGCGGGAGGGCCGAGTAATGAGCAGTTCTTC